This TCR beta chain was sequenced in a study of T cells in Graves' hyperthyroidism and ophthalmopathy. Study-wide background: At initial diagnosis, before any treatment had begun, peripheral blood was obtained.

Clinical symptoms, serum thyroxine, TRAb, thyroid ultrasound and orbital computed tomography informed diagnoses. The CDR3 is 14 residues long. The J segment lost 3 bases and the V segment lost 8 bases, leaving 3 bases of the junction unmatched. CDR1 and CDR2 (germline): SNHLY, FYNNEI. It was RNA transcripts that yielded the amplified TCR beta CDR3 regions. The TCR CDR3 was amplified in a first-round RT-PCR using the HTBI primer set. From the multiplex PCR reads, TCRdb called clonotypes with MiXCR, one entry per CDR3 protein. Of more than 500,000 distinct CDR3 sequences in the sample, roughly a sixth are singletons; the top ten hold approximately 30%.

Sequencing was carried out using blood. The chain uses TRBV2 and TRBJ2-1; 11 bases line up with TRBD2. The receptor was derived from a woman in her 30s with Graves' ophthalmopathy. CDR3 residues: CASGGTSGYNEQFF. DNA of the CDR3: TGTGCCAGCGGAGGGACTAGCGGCTACAATGAGCAGTTCTTC.